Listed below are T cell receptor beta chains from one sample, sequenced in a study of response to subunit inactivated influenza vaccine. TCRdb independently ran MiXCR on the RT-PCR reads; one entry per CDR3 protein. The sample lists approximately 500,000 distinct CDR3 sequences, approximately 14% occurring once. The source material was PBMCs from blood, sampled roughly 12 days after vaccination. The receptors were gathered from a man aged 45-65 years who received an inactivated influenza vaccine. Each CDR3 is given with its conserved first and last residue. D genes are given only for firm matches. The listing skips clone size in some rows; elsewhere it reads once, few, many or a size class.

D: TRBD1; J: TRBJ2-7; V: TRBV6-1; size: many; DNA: TGTGCCAGCAGCCCGGGACAGGGGAACTACGAGCAGTACTTC; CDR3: CASSPGQGNYEQYF
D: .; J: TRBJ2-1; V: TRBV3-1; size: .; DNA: TGTGCCAGCCCCGAAACCGGGGACTACAATGAGCAGTTCTTC; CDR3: CASPETGDYNEQFF
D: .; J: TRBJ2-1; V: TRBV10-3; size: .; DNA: TGTGCCACTAAAGGGGAGCTAGGGGCCTACAATGAGCAGTTCTTC; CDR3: CATKGELGAYNEQFF
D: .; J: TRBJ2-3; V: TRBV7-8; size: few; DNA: TGTGCCAGCAGCTTAATTAGGAGCGCAGATACGCAGTATTTT; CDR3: CASSLIRSADTQYF
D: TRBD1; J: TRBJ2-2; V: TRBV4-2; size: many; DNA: TGTGCCAGCAGCCAAGGGACAGGGGGCGGGGAGCTGTTTTTT; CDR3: CASSQGTGGGELFF
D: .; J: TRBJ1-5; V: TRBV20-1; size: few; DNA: TGCAGTGCCCGGAGCTGGGGAAATGAGAATCAGCCCCAGCATTTT; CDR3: CSARSWGNENQPQHF
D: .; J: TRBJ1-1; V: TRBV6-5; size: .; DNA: TGTGCCAGCAGTTACTCGAGCGGGACCGACACTGAAGCTTTCTTT; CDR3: CASSYSSGTDTEAFF
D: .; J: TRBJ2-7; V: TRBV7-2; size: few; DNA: TGTGCCAGCAGCTTAGCATCCAGGAGCTACGAGCAGTACTTC; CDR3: CASSLASRSYEQYF
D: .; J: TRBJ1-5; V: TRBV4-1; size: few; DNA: TGCGCCAGCAGCCAAGTCGGCAGATATAGCAATCAGCCCCAGCATTTT; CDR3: CASSQVGRYSNQPQHF
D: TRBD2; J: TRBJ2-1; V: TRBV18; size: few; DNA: TGTGCCAGCCAAGCCGGGCTAGCGGACAATGAGCAGTTCTTC; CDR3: CASQAGLADNEQFF
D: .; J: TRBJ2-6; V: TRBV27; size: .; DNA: TGTGCCAGCAGGCAGGTCTCTGGGGCCAACGTCCTGACTTTC; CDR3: CASRQVSGANVLTF
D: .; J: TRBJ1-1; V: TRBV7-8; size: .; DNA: TGTGCCAGCAGCTCAAGCCCCGGGCAGGGGCTCATGAACACTGAAGCTTTCTTT; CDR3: CASSSSPGQGLMNTEAFF